This entry lists 23 T cell receptor beta chains sequenced from one sample in a study of hypomethylating agent response in myelodysplastic syndrome. The repertoire was sequenced with immunoSEQ multiplex PCR; TCRdb's copy has only in-frame clones and lacks some. This table holds thousands of clones, approximately 77% found once. Here the sequenced sample was bone marrow, taken before or after starting hypomethylating agent treatment for myelodysplastic syndrome (not recorded which). The origin of the receptors is a human donor with myelodysplastic syndrome.

J is TRBJ1-1 and V is TRBV27; no definite D call. This CDR3 is built from 18 residues. Germline V gene data show CDR1 as MNHEY and CDR2 as SMNVEV (reference sequence). Trimming removed 5 bases at V and 3 bases at J, with 25 bases between. The CDR3: CASSRKSGRRPWYTEAFF. The CDR3, as DNA: TGTGCCAGCAGTAGGAAATCGGGGAGACGCCCGTGGTACACTGAAGCTTTCTTT.

V is TRBV2 and J is TRBJ1-1; D might be TRBD1 (6 bases). The CDR3 runs to 13 residues. Germline assignment: CDR1 SNHLY and CDR2 FYNNEI. V lost 10 bases and J lost 6, with 18 bases in between. The CDR3 reads CATRTVQGSEAFF. CDR3 coding DNA: TGTGCCACCCGAACCGTCCAGGGGTCTGAAGCTTTCTTT.

This clone turned up a few times. This chain uses TRBV12-5 with TRBJ1-1; 8 bases align to TRBD1. The CDR3 spans 13 residues. The germline V gene has CDR1 LGHNT and CDR2 FRNRAP. Unmatched junction bases numbered 4, after V lost 7 bases and J lost 3 bases. The CDR3 DNA sequence: TGTGCTAGTGCCGTGACAGGGGACACTGAAGCTTTCTTT. It specifies CASAVTGDTEAFF.

This chain joins TRBV19 and TRBJ2-1; 9 positions agree with TRBD2. Germline loops: CDR1 LNHDA, CDR2 SQIVND (reference sequence). V lost 7 bases, J lost 8 bases, and 9 bases stayed unmatched. This CDR3 contains 14 residues. CDR3 amino acids: CASMVVAGVYEQFF. CDR3 sequence (DNA): TGTGCCAGTATGGTGGTAGCGGGAGTATATGAGCAGTTCTTC.

The chain is built from TRBV19 and TRBJ2-5, with 8 bases aligning to TRBD2. The CDR3 consists of 14 residues. V trimming: 2 bases; J trimming: 11 bases; junction bases outside the gene matches: 10. Germline CDR1 LNHDA, CDR2 SQIVND (reference sequence). Written as DNA, the CDR3 is TGTGCCAGTAGTATAAGGGATGCCGGGGGGGAGCAGTACTTC. Protein: CASSIRDAGGEQYF.

As concerns this clone: Other DNA sequences in the sample encode the same CDR3. The rearrangement uses TRBV19 and TRBJ1-5; 7 nucleotides align to TRBD1. CDR1 is LNHDA, CDR2 SQIVND, per germline (reference sequence). This CDR3 contains 14 residues. Trimming removed 4 bases from V and 3 bases from J; junction bases left unmatched: 3. In DNA, the CDR3 is TGTGCCAGTAGTAGGGACAGATTCAATCAGCCCCAGCATTTT. This encodes CASSRDRFNQPQHF.

V gene TRBV19 combines with J gene TRBJ1-1; 10 bases agree with TRBD1. CDR3 size: 14 residues. The V and J ends lost 5 bases and 4 bases, in that order; junction bases with no gene match: 4. Germline V gene data show CDR1 as LNHDA and CDR2 as SQIVND (reference sequence). CDR3 in DNA: TGTGCCAGTAGTGACAGGGGGCCGATCACTGAAGCTTTCTTT. Its protein product is CASSDRGPITEAFF.

This clone was recorded a few times. The CDR3 DNA follows: TGTGCCAGCAGAGGGACTTATCAGGGGCCCCAGCATTTT. Protein: CASRGTYQGPQHF. The chain uses TRBV27 and TRBJ1-5; TRBD1 might be the D (5 bases). Germline CDR1 is MNHEY and CDR2 is SMNVEV (reference sequence). The CDR3 spans 13 residues. V was pared by 6 bases and J by 9 bases, with 15 bases between.

This chain links TRBV5-3 with TRBJ1-2; TRBD1 is a possible D gene (5 bases). TRBV5-3 is classed as an ORF, of uncertain function. The V end was cut by 4 bases, the J end by 8 bases, with 15 bases between. This CDR3 contains 13 residues. CDR3 sequence (DNA): TGTGCCAGAAGCCCGCCCGCAGGGAACGGCTACACCTTC. The encoded protein is CARSPPAGNGYTF.

The J gene is TRBJ2-5, the V gene TRBV5-1, with 8 bases fitting TRBD2. This CDR3 has 15 residues. The junction had 8 bases not matched to a gene; V was cut back by 2 bases and J by 5 bases. CDR1 is SGHRS, CDR2 YFSETQ, per germline. The CDR3 DNA reads as TGCGCCAGCAGCTTATTTAGCGGGGCAACGGAGACCCAGTACTTC. It codes for CASSLFSGATETQYF.

The count of this clone is one. This rearrangement joins TRBV28 to TRBJ2-7, with D possibly TRBD1 on 7 matching bases. V lost 2 bases, J lost 2 bases, and 13 bases lay in between. CDR1 and CDR2 (germline): MDHEN, SYDVKM. There are 15 residues in the CDR3. The CDR3 is CASSLGGGPTYEQYF. The CDR3 DNA is TGTGCCAGCAGTTTAGGAGGGGGCCCTACCTACGAGCAGTACTTC.

By its share, this clone is large. V usage is TRBV6-1 and J usage is TRBJ1-5; D ambiguous. V was trimmed by 7 bases and J by 0 bases, leaving 13 bases between them. The germline CDR1 and CDR2 sequences are MNHNS and SASEGT. CDR3 length: 15 amino acids. CDR3 amino acids: CASTLPANSNQPQHF. The CDR3, as DNA: TGTGCCAGCACTCTCCCGGCGAATAGCAATCAGCCCCAGCATTTT.

The gene calls are TRBV5-1 and TRBJ2-7; D is unclear. Trimming took off 0 bases at V and 1 base at J, with 14 bases between the two ends. The CDR3 is 16 residues long. Germline V gives CDR1 SGHRS, CDR2 YFSETQ. As DNA, the CDR3 is TGCGCCAGCAGCTTGGAACCAGGCAGGTCTTCCTACGAGCAGTACTTC. Amino acids: CASSLEPGRSSYEQYF. The full variable domain, rest sourced from reference TRBV5-1 and TRBJ2-7, is KAGVTQTPRYLIKTRGQQVTLSCSPISGHRSVSWYQQTPGQGLQFLFEYFSETQRNKGNFPGRFSGRQFSNSRSEMNVSTLELGDSALYLCASSLEPGRSSYEQYFGPGTRLTVT.

In its sample, this clone was seen a few times. The chain uses TRBV6-1 and TRBJ2-7, with D hard to call. Germline loops: CDR1 MNHNS, CDR2 SASEGT. Trimming pared 6 bases from V and 6 bases from J, leaving 15 bases between. CDR3 length: 13 residues. CDR3 nucleotide sequence: TGTGCCAGCAGCTCCGGCCCTGGGCTCGAGCAGTACTTC. Its translation: CASSSGPGLEQYF.

This chain connects TRBV11-2 to TRBJ2-4; TRBD2 matches 8 bases. The CDR3 length is 17 residues. V lost 5 bases and J lost 6; bases outside the gene matches: 15. Germline CDR1 and CDR2: SGHAT and FQNNGV. CDR3 coding DNA: TGTGCCAGCAGCCGTGGGCTAGCGGGTAAAGAAGGAAACATTCAGTACTTC. Translated: CASSRGLAGKEGNIQYF.

The chain uses TRBV25-1 and TRBJ2-6, with TRBD1 matching 10 bases. The germline V gene encodes CDR1 MGHDK and CDR2 SYGVNS. V gave up 5 bases and J gave up 2 bases; unmatched junction bases: 9. This CDR3 comprises 18 residues. The CDR3 is CASSTPGTGATGANVLTF. In DNA, the CDR3 is TGTGCCAGCAGTACCCCCGGGACAGGGGCTACTGGGGCCAACGTCCTGACTTTC.

The gene calls are TRBV10-2 and TRBJ1-1; D gene uncertain. Germline CDR1 reads WSHSY; CDR2 reads SAAADI. This CDR3 has 13 amino acids. V dropped 6 bases and J dropped 11 bases, with 19 bases sitting between them. CDR3 amino acids: CASRERPQRMAFF. The CDR3 region has the DNA TGCGCCAGCAGGGAGCGTCCCCAGAGGATGGCTTTCTTT.

The chain links TRBV5-1 to TRBJ2-7; 12 bases agree with TRBD2. Germline CDR1 reads SGHRS; CDR2 reads YFSETQ. The trim removed 4 bases at V and 2 bases at J, leaving 10 bases unmatched. The CDR3 loop spans 17 amino acids. The CDR3 here is CASSPLLAGGGAYEQYF. In nucleotides, the CDR3 is TGCGCCAGCAGCCCCCTACTAGCGGGGGGTGGCGCCTACGAGCAGTACTTC.

This clone was counted once. V is TRBV5-5 and J is TRBJ2-7, with no clear D. The germline V gene has CDR1 SGHKS and CDR2 YYEKEE (reference sequence). Deletions cut 0 bases from V and 1 base from J, with 8 bases between. The CDR3 length is 14 residues. CDR3 DNA sequence: TGTGCCAGCAGCTTGGGGGAACCTTCCTACGAGCAGTACTTC. Translating it yields CASSLGEPSYEQYF.

The chain has TRBV6-5 and TRBJ1-4; D is unresolved. The germline gives CDR1 MNHEY, CDR2 SVGAGI. V dropped 0 bases and J dropped 5 bases, with 10 bases sitting between them. The CDR3 is made up of 15 amino acids. The CDR3, as DNA: TGTGCCAGCAGTTACTCGCTTCTTAGGAATGAAAAACTGTTTTTT. Translating gives CASSYSLLRNEKLFF.

The chain combines TRBV7-3 with TRBJ2-5, with 10 bases that match TRBD1. The DNA end is a closer match to TRBJ2-7, so the J assignment may be wrong. The CDR3 covers 15 residues. CDR1 and CDR2 (germline): SGHTA, FQGTGA. For the CDR3, the DNA is TGTGCCAGCAGCTCTACCGGGACAGGGGTTTACGAGCAGTACTTC. Translated: CASSSTGTGVYEQYF.

The V and J genes are TRBV7-9 and TRBJ2-2, with 8 nucleotides matching TRBD2. The CDR3 extends over 17 amino acids. Germline V CDR1 and CDR2: SEHNR, FQNEAQ (reference sequence). Losses at the gene ends were 1 base for V and 6 bases for J; bases not matched to a gene: 10. The CDR3 DNA reads as TGTGCCAGCAGCTTAGTGTTCGGGAGGGCCGGGGCCGGGGAGCTGTTTTTT. It translates to CASSLVFGRAGAGELFF.

This clone was detected a few times. The gene calls are TRBV7-8 and TRBJ1-5; D gene ambiguous. CDR1 SGHVS and CDR2 FQNEAQ come from the germline V gene. CDR3 length: 13 amino acids. With 6 bases removed from V and 3 bases from J, the gap between germline ends came to 9 bases. For the CDR3, the DNA is TGTGCCAGCAGATTTACGGCCAATCAGCCCCAGCATTTT. Translating it yields CASRFTANQPQHF.